Here is one TCR beta chain with its context. Followed longitudinally, the Seattle patients had been enrolled during active infection. The data belong to a study of blood T cell repertoires in COVID-19. The wider study: PBMCs, B-cell-depleted T cells, or T cells were the source of the cDNA or gDNA that made up the material.

As handled by the study authors: How many nucleated cells were present was estimated from reference gene primer amplification. Clones were read by immunoSEQ multiplex PCR, and TCRdb kept only the in-frame ones, dropping some. Clone size and V and J calls were adopted from that table, with D and trimming inferred from the DNA. The top ten hold over 3.5% of the sample, which has almost 350,000 clones, roughly 87% seen once. Sequenced: peripheral blood. This clonotype originated in a woman in her fifties or sixties with COVID-19, enrolled during active disease.

The DNA for the CDR3 is TGCAGCGTTGAAGTGCTCAGGGATCCAGAGACCCAGTACTTC. As protein: CSVEVLRDPETQYF. The chain combines TRBV29-1 with TRBJ2-5; tentatively, D is TRBD1 (5 bases). V gave up 1 base and J gave up 4 bases, with 13 bases separating them. The CDR3 has 14 amino acids. Germline V lookup: CDR1 SQVTM, CDR2 ANQGSEA.